The rows below give T cell receptor beta chains drawn from one sample of a study of cytomegalovirus exposure and HLA in healthy donors. Measured with immunoSEQ multiplex PCR; TCRdb has only the in-frame clones, and not every one. Of under 110,000 clones in the sample, 75% to 90% are singletons; the top ten hold around 3.9%. The source material was PBMCs. Receptor source: a man aged 25 to 45 in good health and CMV-seronegative. Each CDR3 is given without its conserved first and last residue.

j_gene | v_gene | CDR3aa
TRBJ2-4 | TRBV11-2 | ASSFQGINIQY
TRBJ2-5 | TRBV7-9 | ASTDRGLNDQQTQY
TRBJ1-5 | TRBV18 | ASSGAGGSNQPQH
TRBJ1-5 | TRBV5-6 | ASSLDAGDANQPQH
TRBJ2-3 | TRBV4-2 | ASSQASAGGPTDTQY
TRBJ1-2 | TRBV13 | ASSLGPGTGDGYT
TRBJ2-7 | TRBV7-3 | ASSLTAGGYEQY
TRBJ2-7 | TRBV28 | ASRPPGQGSHEQY
TRBJ1-2 | TRBV25-1 | ASSGPGQGALT
TRBJ2-3 | TRBV9 | ASSVVASSDTQY
TRBJ2-3 | TRBV7-9 | ASSEQGDSPQY
TRBJ1-6 | TRBV28 | ASSELQGLGKSPLH
TRBJ1-3 | TRBV4-2 | ASSQSGISGNTIY
TRBJ2-7 | TRBV6-4 | ASSESPGTGSEQY